This entry is about one T cell receptor (beta chain). The target antigen is unknown. This sample is part of a study of cytomegalovirus exposure and HLA in healthy donors. With 60 Vbeta and 13 Jbeta primers, the PCR was carried out. This table comes from immunoSEQ multiplex PCR, and its TCRdb copy is limited to in-frame clones, with some not included. There are more than 110,000 clones in the sample; about 76% occur only once, and 2.5% to 3.5% lies in the top ten. Study results and limitations: What was likely a sequencing artifact was a cluster of highly shared sequence variants.

The TCR was taken from a female donor in good health and CMV-seronegative. The sequencing input was PBMCs.

The CDR3 nucleotides are TGTGCCAGCAGCTTAGATTCAGTCTCCTACGAGCAGTACTTC. Translation gives CASSLDSVSYEQYF. The genes are TRBV11-2 and TRBJ2-7; no clear D. Per germline, CDR1 SGHAT and CDR2 FQNNGV. CDR3 length: 14 amino acids. Trimming took off 0 bases at V and 0 bases at J, with 6 bases between the two ends.